This T cell receptor beta chain was identified in a study of blood T cell repertoires in COVID-19. Looking at the study overall: The United States, Italy and Spain supplied acute and convalescent COVID-19 samples. The cDNA or gDNA used as material had been derived from T cells, B-cell-depleted T cells, or PBMCs.

Authors' data handling: Amplification of reference gene primers was used by the study to estimate nucleated cell counts. TCRdb's copy holds only in-frame clones and misses some; the assay was immunoSEQ multiplex PCR. That table is the source of V, J and clone size, and D and trimming were worked out from the DNA. Among 310,000 or so clones, about 82% were seen once, and the ten largest hold 1.5% to 2%. Trimming took 1 base from V and 2 from J, leaving 14 bases between them. This CDR3 is 16 amino acids long. Germline loops: CDR1 LGHNA, CDR2 YSLEER. The rearrangement uses TRBV4-3 and TRBJ2-5, with D perhaps TRBD2 (7 bases). This TCR was recovered from a woman aged 50 to 60 with acute or convalescent COVID-19. Sequences were obtained from peripheral blood. This chain's CDR3 is CASSQAIGGGQETQYF. DNA for the CDR3: TGCGCCAGCAGCCAAGCAATAGGGGGGGGACAAGAGACCCAGTACTTC.